This T cell receptor (beta chain) was sequenced in a study of beta chain features in type 1 diabetes. Overall study results and limits: High-TCR-expressing cells could be over-represented by cDNA sequencing. Relative to healthy donors, patients appeared to have naive, central memory and Treg TCRB repertoires that were more similar. Any PCR bias toward short templates would affect both groups alike.

V was shortened by 3 bases and J by 1 base, with 16 bases between the two germline ends. Germline CDR1 SGHVT, CDR2 SQSDAQ. This CDR3 is built from 17 residues. The investigators reverse transcribed all of the isolated RNA, so they sequenced expressed TCRB transcripts. Approximately 3.6 million reads per sample on average were obtained from naive, central memory and regulatory T cell samples. Using immunoSEQ multiplex PCR, the repertoire was profiled, and TCRdb retains in-frame clones only, with some absent. Seen here are roughly 400,000 clones, around 14% observed once, and the top ten hold around 0.039%. As regards this clone: Its antigen is undetermined.

The V call is TRBV7-4, the J call TRBJ2-4; D unclear. Material for sequencing was naive CD4+ T cells from blood. The source of this sequence is a man in his thirties or forties in good health. CDR3 DNA: TGTGCCAGCAGCTTTTATACCTTTCAAGGGGCCAAAAACATTCAGTACTTC. Translation gives CASSFYTFQGAKNIQYF.